The clone carrying this TCR beta chain has more than one count but fewer than ten. What it binds is unknown. This sample also contains other DNA sequences that code for the same CDR3. TCRdb keeps only in-frame clones here, not all; method: immunoSEQ multiplex PCR. The data show some 3,200 clones, with less than 25% seen just once and 5.1% held by the top ten. The germline CDR1 and CDR2 sequences are SGHRS and YFSETQ. The CDR3 has 16 amino acids. The V gene end was trimmed by 3 bases and the J gene end by 2 bases; junction bases not matched to a gene: 3. This record belongs to a study of T cells in localized non-small cell lung cancer. Study findings and constraints: When the top 100 tumor clones were examined, a median about 60 of them also appeared in the adjacent lung, which was paired and uninvolved. The greatest T cell clonality was found in uninvolved adjacent lung (higher than in tumor).

The sample was lung tumor tissue, taken before any cancer treatment. The chain joins TRBV5-1 to TRBJ2-3; 13 bases align to TRBD2. This TCR was recovered from a female donor older than 55 with stage I lung adenocarcinoma. The CDR3 spells CASSWGLAGPTDTQYF. CDR3 bases: TGCGCCAGCAGCTGGGGACTAGCGGGACCCACAGATACGCAGTATTTT.